Only a few counts were recorded for the clone carrying this T cell receptor (beta chain). Its antigen remains unknown. The data belong to a study of beta chain features in type 1 diabetes. Looking at the study overall: The study found patients and healthy donors alike in age, gender and cell yields. All samples combined gave around 98,000,000 sorted cells for examination.

It was one heparinised blood draw, averaging about 116 mL, that each donor gave. Study findings and constraints: When Type 1 diabetes patients were examined, their TCRB CDR3s proved moderately but significantly shorter in all four CD4+ subsets. Reduced insertions and increased deletions marked VDJ junctions in type 1 diabetes patients.

Reverse transcription of all isolated RNA meant that expressed TCRB transcripts were sequenced. Only in-frame clones appear in the TCRdb table, and some are missing; sequencing was by immunoSEQ multiplex PCR. The data hold over 300,000 clones, with roughly 9% observed a single time. Germline trimming cut 4 bases from V and 3 bases from J; bases unmatched to any gene: 9. Germline lookup yields CDR1 SGHRS and CDR2 YFSETQ. The CDR3 spans 15 residues. Sequenced: central memory CD4+ T cells from blood. The chain has TRBV5-1 and TRBJ1-2, with 7 bases fitting TRBD1. The clonotype was recovered from a man aged 25-40 years with type 1 diabetes. The CDR3 region is CASSPVRDSYYGYTF. The CDR3 DNA reads TGCGCCAGCAGCCCAGTGAGGGACAGCTACTATGGCTACACCTTC.